Below, one T cell receptor beta chain is given with its context. TCRdb recomputed calls from the RT-PCR reads with MiXCR, one row per CDR3 protein. The data show about 700,000 distinct CDR3 sequences, 14% seen once. This CDR3 is 15 amino acids long. Losses at the gene ends were 2 bases for V and 4 bases for J; bases not matched to a gene: 8. Germline V CDR1 and CDR2: ENHRY, SYGVKD. The clonotype comes from a female donor in good health, serving as a healthy control. Sample: memory CD4+ T cells from blood. The J gene is TRBJ2-7, the V gene TRBV10-3; 7 positions agree with TRBD2. For the CDR3, the DNA is TGTGCCATCAGTGAGCCAGGACTAGTTGGTTACGAGCAGTACTTC. Protein: CAISEPGLVGYEQYF.